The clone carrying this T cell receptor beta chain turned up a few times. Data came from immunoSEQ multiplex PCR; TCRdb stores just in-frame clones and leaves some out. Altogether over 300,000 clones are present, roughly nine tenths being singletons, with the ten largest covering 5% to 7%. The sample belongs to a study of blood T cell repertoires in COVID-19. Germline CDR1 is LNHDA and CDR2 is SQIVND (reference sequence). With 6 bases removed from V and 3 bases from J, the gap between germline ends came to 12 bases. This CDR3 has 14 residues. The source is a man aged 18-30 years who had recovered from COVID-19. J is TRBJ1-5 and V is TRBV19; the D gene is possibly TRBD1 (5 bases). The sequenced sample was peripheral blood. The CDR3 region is CASRNPGYNQPQHF. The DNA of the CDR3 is TGTGCCAGTAGGAATCCAGGGTACAATCAGCCCCAGCATTTT.